This T cell receptor beta chain was found in a study of T and B cells in COVID-19 patients. TRB rearrangements were amplified by multiplex PCR with BIOMED2 TRB-A/B primers. TCRdb ran MiXCR on the multiplex PCR reads and lists one entry per CDR3 protein. This sample has about 3,300 distinct CDR3 sequences, with roughly 23% found just once. This clonotype is labeled as medium-sized (0.01 to 0.1%). Its antigen remains unknown. Blood genomic DNA input for TRB amplification was about 240-550 ng. The study, taken as a whole, reports: No sequencing was yet done of CD4+, regulatory or CD8+ subsets, or of SARS-CoV-2-responsive or tetramer+ sorted cells.

The receptor was derived from a human donor with active COVID-19. Sequenced sample: blood.

The CDR3 DNA follows: TGTGCCAGCAGTTTTGGTCTCCCGGGGGATACGCAGTATTTT. This gives the protein CASSFGLPGDTQYF. The rearrangement uses TRBV27 and TRBJ2-3, with D possibly TRBD2 on 5 matching bases. This CDR3 region has 14 residues. V lost 3 bases to trimming and J lost 6 bases, with 13 bases between them. Germline lookup yields CDR1 MNHEY and CDR2 SMNVEV (reference sequence).